This TCR beta chain stems from a study of Ad26.COV2.S vaccination and SARS-CoV-2 variants. Looking at the study overall: Enrolled in COV1001, the donor was in the Ad26.COV2.S trial arm, which received the vaccine.

This sample's treatment: about 20 received Ad26.COV2.S at low or high dose, single or two shots; about 5 received placebo; per-sample allocation not given. Each sample was drawn 63 days after the first injection (of vaccine or placebo). Assay: immunoSEQ multiplex PCR; the TCRdb copy retains only in-frame clones and omits some. The sample yields under 600,000 clones, 89% seen once. The V end lost 3 bases, the J end lost 0 bases, and 13 bases lay between the germline ends. Germline lookup yields CDR1 SGHRS and CDR2 YFSETQ. The CDR3 is made up of 16 amino acids. The chain couples TRBV5-1 to TRBJ2-1; possibly TRBD2 for D (6 bases). The specimen comprised peripheral blood, sampled in a trial of Ad26.COV2.S vaccine versus placebo. This TCR was recovered from a person between 18 and 59 years old who received the Ad26.COV2.S COVID-19 vaccine or a placebo. This CDR3 reads CASSSGGASSYNEQFF. CDR3 DNA sequence: TGCGCCAGCAGCTCAGGCGGGGCTAGCTCCTACAATGAGCAGTTCTTC. The full variable domain, rest sourced from reference TRBV5-1 and TRBJ2-1, is KAGVTQTPRYLIKTRGQQVTLSCSPISGHRSVSWYQQTPGQGLQFLFEYFSETQRNKGNFPGRFSGRQFSNSRSEMNVSTLELGDSALYLCASSSGGASSYNEQFFGPGTRLTVL.